The entry below gives a single TCR beta chain sequence along with its context. The sample is drawn from a study of blood T cell repertoires in COVID-19. Overall study context: Researchers got acute and convalescent COVID-19 samples from the United States, Italy and Spain. In each case, the material was cDNA or gDNA derived from T cells, B-cell-depleted T cells, or PBMCs.

This CDR3 has 14 residues. The germline gives CDR1 MGHDK, CDR2 SYGVNS. V was clipped by 6 bases and J by 4 bases; unmatched bases: 6. Seattle patients were enrolled during active infection and followed longitudinally. In the authors' workflow: Estimation of nucleated cell counts relied on the amplification of reference gene primers. The table came from immunoSEQ multiplex PCR; TCRdb's copy has only in-frame clones and leaves some out. The V and J calls and the clone size are those of that table, but D and trimming were determined from the DNA. In the table there are 250,000 to 400,000 clones, approximately 88% of which are singletons.

The chain joins TRBV25-1 to TRBJ2-4, with 7 positions matching TRBD1. The TCR comes from a woman in her 30s with COVID-19, enrolled during active disease. The specimen was peripheral blood. The CDR3 protein is CASRATGSKNIQYF. As DNA, the CDR3 is TGTGCCAGCAGAGCGACAGGGTCAAAAAACATTCAGTACTTC.